This is a list of T cell receptor beta chains from one sample in a study of Ad26.COV2.S vaccination and SARS-CoV-2 variants. TCRdb keeps only in-frame clones here, not all; method: immunoSEQ multiplex PCR. The sample lists fewer than 500,000 clones, approximately 92% occurring once. The starting material was peripheral blood, obtained in a trial of Ad26.COV2.S vaccine versus placebo. These receptors were collected from a person aged 18-65 years who received the Ad26.COV2.S COVID-19 vaccine or a placebo. Both conserved end residues are part of each CDR3. D genes are given only for firm matches. Rows give clone size only sometimes, using once, few, many, or a class for an expanded clone.

v_gene: TRBV5-1; d_gene: .; j_gene: TRBJ2-5; abundance: .; CDR3nt: TGCGCCAGCAGCTTCGGCGTTGGTCTGTGGGGGACCCAGTACTTC; CDR3aa: CASSFGVGLWGTQYF
v_gene: TRBV4-3; d_gene: .; j_gene: TRBJ2-1; abundance: .; CDR3nt: TGCGCCAGCAGCCCCCGCCACTTAGCGGAATCTTACAATGAGCAGTTCTTC; CDR3aa: CASSPRHLAESYNEQFF
v_gene: TRBV27; d_gene: .; j_gene: TRBJ1-6; abundance: .; CDR3nt: TGTGCCAGCAAGTGGGGCCCCCTTTATAATTCACCCCTCCACTTT; CDR3aa: CASKWGPLYNSPLHF
v_gene: TRBV27; d_gene: .; j_gene: TRBJ2-3; abundance: .; CDR3nt: TGTGCCAGCAGTTTATCACCCGGGGGCCTCGGGGATACGCAGTATTTT; CDR3aa: CASSLSPGGLGDTQYF
v_gene: TRBV5-1; d_gene: .; j_gene: TRBJ1-1; abundance: .; CDR3nt: TGCGCCAGCAAGGCCGACAGTTATCCAGAAGCTTTCTTT; CDR3aa: CASKADSYPEAFF
v_gene: TRBV7-3; d_gene: .; j_gene: TRBJ1-3; abundance: .; CDR3nt: TGTGCCAGCAGGAAAGGCTTCTCTGGAAACACCATATATTTT; CDR3aa: CASRKGFSGNTIYF
v_gene: TRBV29-1; d_gene: .; j_gene: TRBJ2-3; abundance: once; CDR3nt: TGCAGCGTTGCGACCCGGAGCACAGATACGCAGTATTTT; CDR3aa: CSVATRSTDTQYF
v_gene: TRBV4-1; d_gene: TRBD2; j_gene: TRBJ2-1; abundance: once; CDR3nt: TGCGCCAGCAGCCGCCCTTCGAGGACTAGCGGGTTCAATGAGCAGTTCTTC; CDR3aa: CASSRPSRTSGFNEQFF
v_gene: TRBV4-1; d_gene: .; j_gene: TRBJ1-1; abundance: .; CDR3nt: TGCGCCAGCAGCCAAGGACCTGGTAAGGATGAAGCTTTCTTT; CDR3aa: CASSQGPGKDEAFF
v_gene: TRBV6-2/TRBV6-3; d_gene: .; j_gene: TRBJ1-5; abundance: once; CDR3nt: TGTGCCAGCAGTTATGCCCCCCAGTCCCAGCCCCAGCATTTT; CDR3aa: CASSYAPQSQPQHF
v_gene: TRBV19; d_gene: .; j_gene: TRBJ1-5; abundance: .; CDR3nt: TGTGCCAGTAGTCTCCACGGGGGAAACAATCAGCCCCAGCATTTT; CDR3aa: CASSLHGGNNQPQHF
v_gene: TRBV27; d_gene: TRBD2; j_gene: TRBJ2-3; abundance: .; CDR3nt: TGTGCCAGCAGTCAAAAGACTAGCGGGGTCCTACCGACTAGCACAGATACGCAGTATTTT; CDR3aa: CASSQKTSGVLPTSTDTQYF
v_gene: TRBV19; d_gene: .; j_gene: TRBJ2-1; abundance: .; CDR3nt: TGTGCCAGTAGTAAAAAGTTATATTTGGGAAATGAGCAGTTCTTC; CDR3aa: CASSKKLYLGNEQFF
v_gene: TRBV5-1; d_gene: TRBD1; j_gene: TRBJ1-2; abundance: .; CDR3nt: TGCGCCAGCAGCCAGGACAGGGTTGGTGGCTACACCTTC; CDR3aa: CASSQDRVGGYTF
v_gene: TRBV15; d_gene: .; j_gene: TRBJ2-7; abundance: .; CDR3nt: TGTGCCACCAGCAGAGATCCGGGGGGCCGGGACGAGCAGTACTTC; CDR3aa: CATSRDPGGRDEQYF
v_gene: TRBV28; d_gene: .; j_gene: TRBJ1-1; abundance: .; CDR3nt: TGTGCCAGCACCCCGCCAGGGTGGCTCGGGAACACTGAAGCTTTCTTT; CDR3aa: CASTPPGWLGNTEAFF
v_gene: TRBV7-2; d_gene: .; j_gene: TRBJ2-4; abundance: .; CDR3nt: TGTGCCAGCAGCTTAAAGGTCAGCGCAGCCAAAAACATTCAGTACTTC; CDR3aa: CASSLKVSAAKNIQYF
v_gene: TRBV15; d_gene: TRBD1; j_gene: TRBJ2-2; abundance: .; CDR3nt: TGTGCCACCAGCAGGTACGGACAGGCCGGGGAGCTGTTTTTT; CDR3aa: CATSRYGQAGELFF
v_gene: TRBV19; d_gene: .; j_gene: TRBJ1-5; abundance: .; CDR3nt: TGTGCCAGTAGTACGGGAGAGCAGCCCCAGCATTTT; CDR3aa: CASSTGEQPQHF
v_gene: TRBV4-3; d_gene: .; j_gene: TRBJ1-3; abundance: .; CDR3nt: TGCGCCAGCAGCCAAGATACTGGAAACACCATATATTTT; CDR3aa: CASSQDTGNTIYF
v_gene: TRBV27; d_gene: .; j_gene: TRBJ2-1; abundance: .; CDR3nt: TGTGCCAGCAGCCGCTCCGACAGTTACAATGAGCAGTTCTTC; CDR3aa: CASSRSDSYNEQFF
v_gene: TRBV6-5; d_gene: .; j_gene: TRBJ2-5; abundance: .; CDR3nt: TGTGCCAGCAGTCGGGACAAGCAAGAGACCCAGTACTTC; CDR3aa: CASSRDKQETQYF
v_gene: TRBV2; d_gene: .; j_gene: TRBJ2-7; abundance: .; CDR3nt: TGTGCCAGCAGTGAAGCTTGGGTTTCCTCCTACGAGCAGTACTTC; CDR3aa: CASSEAWVSSYEQYF
v_gene: TRBV4-3; d_gene: .; j_gene: TRBJ1-1; abundance: .; CDR3nt: TGCGCCAGCAGCCGTCGGGCGGGGACTGAAGCTTTCTTT; CDR3aa: CASSRRAGTEAFF
v_gene: TRBV7-2; d_gene: TRBD2; j_gene: TRBJ2-5; abundance: .; CDR3nt: TGTGCCAGCAGCCGCTCCTTAGCGGGAGGTGTGGGGACCCAGTACTTC; CDR3aa: CASSRSLAGGVGTQYF
v_gene: TRBV5-6; d_gene: .; j_gene: TRBJ2-5; abundance: .; CDR3nt: TGTGCCAGCAGCTTGGAGCCAGCCGGAGAGACCCAGTACTTC; CDR3aa: CASSLEPAGETQYF
v_gene: TRBV19; d_gene: .; j_gene: TRBJ1-2; abundance: .; CDR3nt: TGTGCCAGTATTGGGACTTTTGGCTATGGCTACACCTTC; CDR3aa: CASIGTFGYGYTF
v_gene: TRBV7-6; d_gene: .; j_gene: TRBJ1-5; abundance: .; CDR3nt: TGTGCCAGCAGCTTAGAAACGGAAGGGCCCCAGCATTTT; CDR3aa: CASSLETEGPQHF
v_gene: TRBV10-2; d_gene: .; j_gene: TRBJ1-1; abundance: .; CDR3nt: TGCGCCAGCAAGGAAGGCCCGGGGAGATTGAACACTGAAGCTTTCTTT; CDR3aa: CASKEGPGRLNTEAFF
v_gene: TRBV12-5; d_gene: .; j_gene: TRBJ2-3; abundance: .; CDR3nt: TGTGCTAGTGGTCTGGACGGCGATACGCAGTATTTT; CDR3aa: CASGLDGDTQYF
v_gene: TRBV5-4; d_gene: TRBD1; j_gene: TRBJ2-1; abundance: .; CDR3nt: TGTGCCAGCAGCCCCAGGGGACAGGGGGCACACAATGAGCAGTTCTTC; CDR3aa: CASSPRGQGAHNEQFF
v_gene: TRBV15; d_gene: .; j_gene: TRBJ1-2; abundance: once; CDR3nt: TGTGCCACCAGCAGAGGACAGGCTCCGGAGGGCTACACCTTC; CDR3aa: CATSRGQAPEGYTF
v_gene: TRBV25-1; d_gene: .; j_gene: TRBJ1-1; abundance: .; CDR3nt: TGTGCCACGAAGTTGGCGGGGAGCACTGAAGCTTTCTTT; CDR3aa: CATKLAGSTEAFF
v_gene: TRBV6-5; d_gene: .; j_gene: TRBJ1-4; abundance: once; CDR3nt: TGTGCCAGCAGTTACTCGATTTTCCTAAGAGGGGAAAAACTGTTTTTT; CDR3aa: CASSYSIFLRGEKLFF
v_gene: TRBV25-1; d_gene: .; j_gene: TRBJ1-2; abundance: .; CDR3nt: TGTGCCAGCAGCTCTTCGGGGGGACCATATGGCTACACCTTC; CDR3aa: CASSSSGGPYGYTF
v_gene: TRBV10-3; d_gene: .; j_gene: TRBJ1-3; abundance: .; CDR3nt: TGTGCCATAAGTAATCCGACAGTCTCTGGAAACACCATATATTTT; CDR3aa: CAISNPTVSGNTIYF
v_gene: TRBV30; d_gene: .; j_gene: TRBJ1-1; abundance: .; CDR3nt: TGTGCCTGGAGAGGTCTGGCGAACACTGAAGCTTTCTTT; CDR3aa: CAWRGLANTEAFF
v_gene: TRBV9; d_gene: .; j_gene: TRBJ1-2; abundance: .; CDR3nt: TGTGCCAGCAGCACACACGGACAGCAAAACTATGGCTACACCTTC; CDR3aa: CASSTHGQQNYGYTF
v_gene: TRBV5-8; d_gene: .; j_gene: TRBJ1-2; abundance: .; CDR3nt: TGTGCCAGCAGCTTGTATAGAGGGCTCCGCGGCTACACCTTC; CDR3aa: CASSLYRGLRGYTF
v_gene: TRBV12-3/TRBV12-4; d_gene: .; j_gene: TRBJ1-3; abundance: .; CDR3nt: TGTGCCAGCAGGCCGGCTGGAGGAAACACCATATATTTT; CDR3aa: CASRPAGGNTIYF
v_gene: TRBV5-4; d_gene: .; j_gene: TRBJ2-3; abundance: few; CDR3nt: TGTGCCAGCAGCGTCAGGGGCTCTCTAACAGATACGCAGTATTTT; CDR3aa: CASSVRGSLTDTQYF
v_gene: TRBV7-2; d_gene: .; j_gene: TRBJ2-5; abundance: .; CDR3nt: TGTGCCAGCAGCTCCCTTGAGGCGACCCAGTACTTC; CDR3aa: CASSSLEATQYF
v_gene: TRBV6-2/TRBV6-3; d_gene: .; j_gene: TRBJ2-3; abundance: .; CDR3nt: TGTGCCAGCAGTTACTGGAAGAAGAGGGCCCCCACAGATACGCAGTATTTT; CDR3aa: CASSYWKKRAPTDTQYF
v_gene: TRBV5-8; d_gene: TRBD1; j_gene: TRBJ1-2; abundance: .; CDR3nt: TGTGCCAGCAGCTTACAGGGGTTTTATGGCTACACCTTC; CDR3aa: CASSLQGFYGYTF
v_gene: TRBV5-6; d_gene: TRBD1; j_gene: TRBJ1-6; abundance: .; CDR3nt: TGTGCCAGCAGCTTGGGAGTAGGGGACAGAAATTCACCCCTCCACTTT; CDR3aa: CASSLGVGDRNSPLHF
v_gene: TRBV9; d_gene: TRBD1; j_gene: TRBJ1-1; abundance: .; CDR3nt: TGTGCCAGCAGCGTAGCCGAGGGGGCAAACACTGAAGCTTTCTTT; CDR3aa: CASSVAEGANTEAFF
v_gene: TRBV5-6; d_gene: .; j_gene: TRBJ2-2; abundance: .; CDR3nt: TGTGCCAGCAGCTTGGAGGCGAGTTTCGGGGAGCTGTTTTTT; CDR3aa: CASSLEASFGELFF
v_gene: TRBV7-2; d_gene: .; j_gene: TRBJ1-6; abundance: .; CDR3nt: TGTGCCAGCAGCTTAGCAGCAGGCACCAATTCACCCCTCCACTTT; CDR3aa: CASSLAAGTNSPLHF
v_gene: TRBV7-9; d_gene: TRBD1; j_gene: TRBJ2-7; abundance: .; CDR3nt: TGTGCCAGCATCCCCGACAGGGGGCAATCCTACGAGCAGTACTTC; CDR3aa: CASIPDRGQSYEQYF
v_gene: TRBV9; d_gene: TRBD1; j_gene: TRBJ2-2; abundance: .; CDR3nt: TGTGCCAGCAGCCCTACAGGGGGCGCTGGCACCGGGGAGCTGTTTTTT; CDR3aa: CASSPTGGAGTGELFF
v_gene: TRBV12-3/TRBV12-4; d_gene: .; j_gene: TRBJ1-2; abundance: .; CDR3nt: TGTGCCAGCAGTTCCCAGCTCTATGGCTACACCTTC; CDR3aa: CASSSQLYGYTF
v_gene: TRBV7-9; d_gene: .; j_gene: TRBJ1-1; abundance: once; CDR3nt: TGTGCCAGCAGCTCCACGATGGGGGGAGTGTTGGAGACTGAAGCTTTCTTT; CDR3aa: CASSSTMGGVLETEAFF
v_gene: TRBV29-1; d_gene: .; j_gene: TRBJ1-4; abundance: .; CDR3nt: TGCGGAGTCCTCAGGGTAGCAACTAATGAAAAACTGTTTTTT; CDR3aa: CGVLRVATNEKLFF
v_gene: TRBV10-3; d_gene: .; j_gene: TRBJ2-7; abundance: .; CDR3nt: TGTGCCATCAGTGGGACTACCTACGAGCAGTACTTC; CDR3aa: CAISGTTYEQYF